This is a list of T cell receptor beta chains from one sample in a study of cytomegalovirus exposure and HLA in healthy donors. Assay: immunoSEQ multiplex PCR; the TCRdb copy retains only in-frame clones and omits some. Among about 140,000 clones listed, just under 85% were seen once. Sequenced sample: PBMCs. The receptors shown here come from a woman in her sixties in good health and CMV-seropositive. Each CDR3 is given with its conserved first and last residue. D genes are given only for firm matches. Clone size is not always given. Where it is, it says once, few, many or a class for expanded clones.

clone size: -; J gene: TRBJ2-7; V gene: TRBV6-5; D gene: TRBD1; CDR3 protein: CASSRGTGIYEQYF; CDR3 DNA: TGTGCCAGCAGTAGAGGGACAGGGATTTACGAGCAGTACTTC
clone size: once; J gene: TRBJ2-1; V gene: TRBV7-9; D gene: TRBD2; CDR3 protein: CASSLAGGSEQFF; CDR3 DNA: TGTGCCAGCAGCTTAGCGGGAGGGAGTGAGCAGTTCTTC
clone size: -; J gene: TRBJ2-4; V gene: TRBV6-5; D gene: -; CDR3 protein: CASRASGSKNIQYF; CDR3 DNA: TGTGCCAGCAGAGCCTCCGGGTCCAAAAACATTCAGTACTTC
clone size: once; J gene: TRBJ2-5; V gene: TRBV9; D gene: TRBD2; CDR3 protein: CASSPRPWTSQETQYF; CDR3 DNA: TGTGCCAGCAGCCCTCGCCCGTGGACTAGCCAAGAGACCCAGTACTTC
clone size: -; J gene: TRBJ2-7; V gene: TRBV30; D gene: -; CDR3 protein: CAWSQKSEQYF; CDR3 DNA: TGTGCCTGGAGTCAGAAAAGCGAGCAGTACTTC
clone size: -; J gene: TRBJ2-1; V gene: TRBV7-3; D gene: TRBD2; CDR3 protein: CASSSGLAGGNEQFF; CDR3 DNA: TGTGCCAGCAGCTCCGGACTAGCGGGAGGGAATGAGCAGTTCTTC
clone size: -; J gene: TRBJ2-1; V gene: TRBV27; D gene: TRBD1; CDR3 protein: CASSSDRGLGVNEQFF; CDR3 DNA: TGTGCCAGCAGTTCAGACAGGGGATTGGGGGTCAATGAGCAGTTCTTC
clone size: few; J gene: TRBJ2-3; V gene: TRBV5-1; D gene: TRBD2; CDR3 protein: CASSRTLAGGTDTQYF; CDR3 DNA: TGCGCCAGCAGTCGAACGCTAGCGGGAGGAACAGATACGCAGTATTTT
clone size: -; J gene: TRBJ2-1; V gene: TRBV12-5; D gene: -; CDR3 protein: CASGLGMGATREQFF; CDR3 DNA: TGTGCTAGTGGTTTGGGCATGGGAGCAACTCGTGAGCAGTTCTTC
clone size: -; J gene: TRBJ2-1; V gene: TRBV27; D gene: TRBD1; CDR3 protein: CASSHGQGENEQFF; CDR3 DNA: TGTGCCAGCAGTCACGGACAGGGTGAGAATGAGCAGTTCTTC
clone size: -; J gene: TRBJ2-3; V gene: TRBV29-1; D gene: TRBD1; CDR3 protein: CSARQGASTDTQYF; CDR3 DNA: TGCAGCGCTCGACAGGGGGCGAGCACAGATACGCAGTATTTT